A selection of T cell receptor beta chains follows, all from one sample in a study of blood T cell repertoires in COVID-19. The method was immunoSEQ multiplex PCR; TCRdb's version includes in-frame clones alone and lacks a portion of them. The repertoire holds over 150,000 clones, with about nine tenths as singletons. What was sequenced was peripheral blood. These receptors originate from a young man with acute or convalescent COVID-19. Each CDR3 is given with its conserved first and last residue. The order of the fields is J gene, clone size, D gene, V gene, CDR3 DNA, CDR3 protein. D genes are given only for firm matches. The size entry is marked missing in some rows and otherwise reads once, few, many or a size class.

>TRBJ2-3|NA|TRBD1|TRBV18
TGTGCCAGCTCAAAAGGAAAGGGGGCGGGCACAGATACGCAGTATTTT
CASSKGKGAGTDTQYF
>TRBJ1-1|NA|NA|TRBV30
TGTGCCTGGAGTGTGCGGCAGAACACTGAAGCTTTCTTT
CAWSVRQNTEAFF
>TRBJ1-2|NA|TRBD1|TRBV11-2
TGTGCCAGCAGCCCACAGGGACAGATATATGGCTACACCTTC
CASSPQGQIYGYTF
>TRBJ2-2|once|NA|TRBV29-1
TGCAGCGTTGACAGGGGCGCGCGGTACGGGGAGCTGTTTTTT
CSVDRGARYGELFF
>TRBJ2-7|NA|TRBD1|TRBV19
TGTGCCAGTAGTATCGACTTTGGGACAGATTATACCTACGAGCAGTACTTC
CASSIDFGTDYTYEQYF
>TRBJ2-5|NA|NA|TRBV14
TGTGCCAGCAGCCCCCGACTCCGAATACAAGAGACCCAGTACTTC
CASSPRLRIQETQYF
>TRBJ2-2|NA|TRBD1|TRBV24-1
TGTGCCACCAGTGACCCTAGTCGACAGGGATACACCGGGGAGCTGTTTTTT
CATSDPSRQGYTGELFF
>TRBJ1-3|once|NA|TRBV25-1
TGTGCCAGCAGCGATCTTGGACGGGACTCTGGAAACACCATATATTTT
CASSDLGRDSGNTIYF
>TRBJ1-5|NA|NA|TRBV2
TGTGCCAGCAGCGACAGGAATCAGCCCCAGCATTTT
CASSDRNQPQHF
>TRBJ2-7|NA|NA|TRBV19
TGTGCCAGTAGTATATTAAGCACGGGGGTGACGGTTGGGGCGCAGTACTTC
CASSILSTGVTVGAQYF
>TRBJ2-7|NA|TRBD1|TRBV7-9
TGTGCCAGCAGCTTAGGTCGGACAGGAGCTTCCTACGAGCAGTACTTC
CASSLGRTGASYEQYF
>TRBJ2-1|NA|TRBD2|TRBV7-8
TGTGCCAGCAGCTTATCACGGACTAGCGGGGACTACAATGAGCAGTTCTTC
CASSLSRTSGDYNEQFF
>TRBJ2-1|NA|NA|TRBV7-9
TGTGCCAGCATCCCGGTGAATAGAGAGGATGAGCAGTTCTTC
CASIPVNREDEQFF
>TRBJ2-7|NA|TRBD1|TRBV30
TGTGCCTGTTTTCGACAGGGGTCGTACGAGCAGTACTTC
CACFRQGSYEQYF
>TRBJ1-4|NA|NA|TRBV10-2
TGCGCCAGCACTAAATCGGTGGTAGGGGCCGCTGCTGAAAAACTGTTTTTT
CASTKSVVGAAAEKLFF
>TRBJ1-6|NA|TRBD1|TRBV7-2
TGTGCCAGCAGCCAGAGGGGGACAGGAAATTACTATAATTCACCCCTCCACTTT
CASSQRGTGNYYNSPLHF
>TRBJ1-1|NA|NA|TRBV18
TGTGCCAGCTCATTCCGGGAGCCTGTTGAAGCTTTCTTT
CASSFREPVEAFF
>TRBJ1-2|NA|NA|TRBV9
TGTGCCAGCAGCTCCCTTCCCACAGGTTACCCTAACTATGGCTACACCTTC
CASSSLPTGYPNYGYTF
>TRBJ1-5|NA|NA|TRBV6-1
TGTGCCAGCAGTGAGCAGGGATTTGGCAATCAGCCCCAGCATTTT
CASSEQGFGNQPQHF
>TRBJ2-7|NA|TRBD2|TRBV4-1
TGCGCCAGCAGCGGGGGGGAGGCCTACGAGCAGTACTTC
CASSGGEAYEQYF
>TRBJ1-2|NA|TRBD1|TRBV5-6
TGTGCCAGCAGCCAGGGACAGGAGTATGGCTACACCTTC
CASSQGQEYGYTF
>TRBJ2-7|NA|NA|TRBV4-2
TGTGCCAGCAGCCAAGAGGTCAAGGCTGCGACAGGGAGGCACGAGCAGTACTTC
CASSQEVKAATGRHEQYF
>TRBJ2-1|NA|TRBD2|TRBV27
TGTGCCAGCAGTTTCCTAGGACTAGCGGGGACCTACAATGAGCAGTTCTTC
CASSFLGLAGTYNEQFF
>TRBJ2-7|NA|NA|TRBV19
TGTGCCAGTAGTATAAATGGCCGGGACGAGCAGTACTTC
CASSINGRDEQYF
>TRBJ2-7|once|NA|TRBV7-9
TGTGCCAGCAGCCCCCGGGGGAGTTCCTCCTACGAGCAGTACTTC
CASSPRGSSSYEQYF
>TRBJ1-1|NA|NA|TRBV27
TGTGCCAGCACTAAACGGGAGGCTATGGGTGAAGCTTTCTTT
CASTKREAMGEAFF
>TRBJ2-3|once|NA|TRBV5-4
TGTGCCAGCAGCTTGGGACAGGCCACAGATACGCAGTATTTT
CASSLGQATDTQYF
>TRBJ1-6|few|TRBD1|TRBV30
TGTGCCTGGAGTATGGGACAGAGCTCCTATAATTCACCCCTCCACTTT
CAWSMGQSSYNSPLHF
>TRBJ1-4|NA|NA|TRBV5-6
TGTGCCAGCAGCTTGATCCGGGGACCTCTCCGGGAGACTAATGAAAAACTGTTTTTT
CASSLIRGPLRETNEKLFF
>TRBJ2-7|NA|NA|TRBV6-5
TGTGCCAGCAGTCGTCAGGGGTCCGAGCAGTACTTC
CASSRQGSEQYF
>TRBJ2-3|NA|TRBD2|TRBV5-4
TGTGCCAGCAGGCTAGCGGGGGGAGGGGCAGATACGCAGTATTTT
CASRLAGGGADTQYF
>TRBJ2-1|NA|NA|TRBV19
TGTGCCAGTAGATTCCGGGACAACGATTACAATGAGCAGTTCTTC
CASRFRDNDYNEQFF
>TRBJ1-1|NA|TRBD1|TRBV29-1
TGCAGCGGTCACGACAGGGGGCTACCTGAAGCTTTCTTT
CSGHDRGLPEAFF
>TRBJ2-7|NA|TRBD1|TRBV5-4
TGTGCCAGCAGCATCCCCGGGACAGGGGTCTACGAGCAGTACTTC
CASSIPGTGVYEQYF
>TRBJ1-2|NA|TRBD1|TRBV2
TGTGCCAGCAGCCTTACAGGGGGCTATGGCTACACCTTC
CASSLTGGYGYTF
>TRBJ1-6|once|NA|TRBV7-9
TGTGCCAGCAGCTTCTTCCAGGGTTCACCCCTCCACTTT
CASSFFQGSPLHF
>TRBJ1-1|many|NA|TRBV11-2
TGTGCCAGCAGCAAAGGGACATCGAACACTGAAGCTTTCTTT
CASSKGTSNTEAFF
>TRBJ2-3|NA|NA|TRBV7-9
TGTGCCAGCACACGGGGGAGCACAGATACGCAGTATTTT
CASTRGSTDTQYF
>TRBJ1-5|NA|NA|TRBV6-5
TGTGCCAGCAGAGTCGACATAAATCAGCCCCAGCATTTT
CASRVDINQPQHF
>TRBJ1-5|NA|NA|TRBV19
TGTGCCAGTAGTTATTGGGGAGTTAATCAGCCCCAGCATTTT
CASSYWGVNQPQHF
>TRBJ2-7|NA|TRBD1|TRBV11-2
TGTGCCAGCAGCACCCTGACAGGGAGCCACGAGCAGTACTTC
CASSTLTGSHEQYF
>TRBJ1-6|NA|TRBD1|TRBV2
TGTGCCAGCGGGGACAGGGCCAGCCTTTTAAATTCACCCCTCCACTTT
CASGDRASLLNSPLHF
>TRBJ2-2|NA|NA|TRBV9
TGTGCCAGCAGCGTAGTAGGTTTTACCGGGAAAGGGTCCGGGGAGCTGTTTTTT
CASSVVGFTGKGSGELFF
>TRBJ1-2|NA|NA|TRBV6-5
TGTGCCAGCTCAACTCGGTATGGCTACACCTTC
CASSTRYGYTF
>TRBJ1-1|NA|NA|TRBV9
TGTGCCAGCAGCAACCGGGGTTCCCTAAACACTGAAGCTTTCTTT
CASSNRGSLNTEAFF
>TRBJ2-7|NA|TRBD1|TRBV5-1
TGCGCCAGCAGCTCGGGACAGGGGGTTTTCTACGAGCAGTACTTC
CASSSGQGVFYEQYF
>TRBJ1-1|NA|NA|TRBV27
TGTGCCAGCAGTTTAGTGGGCCGGGGGAAAGAAGCTTTCTTT
CASSLVGRGKEAFF
>TRBJ1-4|once|TRBD1|TRBV18
TGTGCCAGCGCCCCAGGGGGCCGGGAAAAACTGTTTTTT
CASAPGGREKLFF
>TRBJ2-5|NA|NA|TRBV11-2
TGTGCCAGCAGCTTAGAGGCGTCCGGGCAAGAGACCCAGTACTTC
CASSLEASGQETQYF
>TRBJ2-1|NA|TRBD2|TRBV5-1
TGCGCCAGCCAAAGCGGGGGGGCTGGGGATGAGCAGTTCTTC
CASQSGGAGDEQFF